The 27 T cell receptor beta chains below were found in one sample sequenced in a study of OX40 agonist ivuxolimab in advanced cancers. Produced via immunoSEQ multiplex PCR; TCRdb's table is partial and in-frame only. The sample contains tens of thousands of clones, about 91% of which appear only once. Sequences were derived from CD4+ or CD8+ T cells sorted from blood, sampled in a trial of the OX40 agonist ivuxolimab. Source of these receptors: an adult with an advanced solid tumor such as melanoma, head and neck, liver or kidney cancer.

The J gene is TRBJ1-3, the V gene TRBV5-1; no clear D gene. CDR1 is SGHRS, CDR2 YFSETQ, per germline. V lost 0 bases and J lost 0, with 7 bases in between. The CDR3 contains 15 residues. The CDR3 loop is CASSLGEGSGNTIYF. CDR3 DNA sequence: TGCGCCAGCAGCTTGGGAGAAGGCTCTGGAAACACCATATATTTT. The full variable domain, in which reference TRBV5-1 and TRBJ1-3 provide the parts outside the CDR3, is KAGVTQTPRYLIKTRGQQVTLSCSPISGHRSVSWYQQTPGQGLQFLFEYFSETQRNKGNFPGRFSGRQFSNSRSEMNVSTLELGDSALYLCASSLGEGSGNTIYFGEGSWLTVV.

Comments on this clone: The junction differs from germline at one of its ends, possibly a read error. The chain joins TRBV7-8 to TRBJ1-2, with TRBD1 matching over 7 bases. Germline CDR1 is SGHVS and CDR2 is FQNEAQ. This CDR3 spans 13 amino acids. CDR3 residues: CASSLGTEDPLPF. CDR3 in DNA: TGTGCCAGCAGCCTCGGGACAGAAGACCCGCTCCCCTTC.

V and J are TRBV5-1 and TRBJ1-4; D unresolved. Deletions cut 4 bases from V and 4 bases from J, with 8 bases between. Germline V gives CDR1 SGHRS, CDR2 YFSETQ. The CDR3 length is 13 residues. The CDR3 coding sequence is TGCGCCAGCAGCCCTGACCGTAATGAAAAACTGTTTTTT. It encodes CASSPDRNEKLFF.

J is TRBJ1-5 and V is TRBV2; possibly TRBD1 for D (6 bases). The CDR3 is 13 residues long. V lost 6 bases and J 5 bases, leaving 11 bases between the germline ends. CDR1 is SNHLY and CDR2 is FYNNEI in the germline V gene. The CDR3 sequence is CASRGDTYQPQHF. CDR3 bases: TGTGCCAGCAGGGGGGACACGTATCAGCCCCAGCATTTT. The variable domain in full, completed from reference TRBV2 and TRBJ1-5, reads EPEVTQTPSHQVTQMGQEVILRCVPISNHLYFYWYRQILGQKVEFLVSFYNNEISEKSEIFDDQFSVERPDGSNFTLKIRSTKLEDSAMYFCASRGDTYQPQHFGDGTRLSIL.

V is TRBV30 and J is TRBJ2-3; D may match TRBD1 or TRBD2 (6 bases each). V was cut by 2 bases and J by 6 bases, with 12 bases left in between. CDR3 length: 13 residues. Germline CDR1 is GTSNPN and CDR2 is SVGIG (reference sequence). CDR3 loop: CAWSSRGPDTQYF. The CDR3 DNA follows: TGTGCCTGGAGTTCACGGGGGCCGGATACGCAGTATTTT.

The J gene is TRBJ2-1, the V gene TRBV19, with TRBD1 matching 7 bases. This CDR3 spans 14 amino acids. Germline V gene sequence: CDR1 LNHDA, CDR2 SQIVND (reference sequence). The V and J ends lost 3 bases and 7 bases, in that order; junction bases with no gene match: 6. The CDR3 coding sequence is TGTGCCAGTAGTATCTCGACAGGGACGAATGAGCAGTTCTTC. The encoded protein is CASSISTGTNEQFF.

With respect to this clone: Germline and junction disagree at one end, which may indicate a read error. The rearrangement uses TRBV5-1 and TRBJ1-6, with D possibly being TRBD1 (5 bases). The CDR3 loop spans 14 amino acids. The germline V gene has CDR1 SGHRS and CDR2 YFSETQ. In nucleotides, the CDR3 is TGTGCCAGCAGCCGGGGGGAGTCTGGTTCACCCCTCCACTTT. It specifies CASSRGESGSPLHF. The whole variable domain, filled in from reference TRBV5-1 and TRBJ1-6, reads KAGVTQTPRYLIKTRGQQVTLSCSPISGHRSVSWYQQTPGQGLQFLFEYFSETQRNKGNFPGRFSGRQFSNSRSEMNVSTLELGDSALYLCASSRGESGSPLHFGNGTRLTVT.

The V gene is TRBV6-6, the J gene TRBJ1-4; no reliable D call. Germline V lookup: CDR1 MNHNY, CDR2 SVGAGI (reference sequence). Trimming took 6 bases from V and 5 from J, leaving 4 bases between them. The CDR3 spans 11 residues. The CDR3 spells CASRENEKLFF. Written as DNA, the CDR3 is TGTGCCAGCAGAGAGAATGAAAAACTGTTTTTT.

The rearrangement joins TRBV7-9 to TRBJ1-2; no reliable D call. The CDR3 is 14 amino acids. The V end lost 1 base, the J end lost 0 bases, and 6 bases lay between the germline ends. The germline V gene has CDR1 SEHNR and CDR2 FQNEAQ (reference sequence). The CDR3, as DNA: TGTGCCAGCAGCTTAGGCATAACTAACTATGGCTACACCTTC. Residues: CASSLGITNYGYTF.

The chain uses TRBV6-5 and TRBJ2-7; D is possibly TRBD2 (5 bases). Germline CDR1 and CDR2: MNHEY and SVGAGI. The CDR3 has 14 residues. V was shortened by 7 bases and J by 3 bases, with 16 bases between the two germline ends. CDR3: CASTGPGGYYEQYF. Written as DNA, the CDR3 is TGTGCCAGCACAGGACCCGGCGGGTACTACGAGCAGTACTTC.

The V gene is TRBV10-1, the J gene TRBJ2-2, with TRBD2 identical over 9 bases. CDR1 WNHNN and CDR2 SYGVQD come from the germline V gene (reference sequence). Germline trimming cut 8 bases from V and 0 bases from J; bases unmatched to any gene: 1. The CDR3 is made up of 14 amino acids. The CDR3 here is CASSSGANTGELFF. As DNA, the CDR3 is TGCGCCAGCTCTAGCGGGGCGAACACCGGGGAGCTGTTTTTT.

The chain links TRBV20-1 to TRBJ2-1; no reliable D call. The germline V gene has CDR1 DFQATT and CDR2 SNEGSKA (reference sequence). Trimming removed 3 bases at V and 7 bases at J, with 4 bases between. The CDR3 spans 10 residues. The CDR3 DNA sequence: TGCAGTGCTAGTAGTAATGAGCAGTTCTTC. Protein product: CSASSNEQFF.

The chain has TRBV6-4 and TRBJ2-1, with D tentatively TRBD1 (7 bases). Trimming pared 6 bases from V and 4 bases from J, leaving 13 bases between. The CDR3 has 14 residues. Germline V gene lookup returns CDR1 MRHNA and CDR2 SNTAGT. The CDR3 is CASSRGTAYNEQFF. For the CDR3, the DNA is TGTGCCAGCAGCCGCGGGACAGCTTACAATGAGCAGTTCTTC.

The chain couples TRBV11-3 to TRBJ2-1; tentatively, D is TRBD2 (6 bases). The CDR3 runs 15 residues. V was pared by 1 base and J by 0 bases, with 7 bases between. CDR1 and CDR2 (germline): SGHNT, YENEEA. The CDR3 DNA reads TGTGCCAGCAGCTTAGGGGGGGACTCCTACAATGAGCAGTTCTTC. This translates into CASSLGGDSYNEQFF.

The V and J genes are TRBV11-3 and TRBJ1-6; D uncertain. Germline V gene sequence: CDR1 SGHNT, CDR2 YENEEA. This CDR3 has 18 amino acids. Trimming removed 2 bases from V and 0 bases from J, with 14 bases in between. Written as DNA, the CDR3 is TGTGCCAGCAGCTTAACGGCAGGTCTAGGCTCCTATAATTCACCCCTCCACTTT. It yields the protein CASSLTAGLGSYNSPLHF.

V and J are TRBV18 and TRBJ1-1; no reliable D call. V lost 6 bases and J 6 bases, leaving 11 bases between the germline ends. The CDR3 loop spans 12 amino acids. CDR1 KGHSH and CDR2 LQKENI come from the germline V gene. Here the CDR3 reads CASSASSPEAFF. CDR3 in DNA: TGTGCCAGCTCCGCCAGTAGCCCTGAAGCTTTCTTT.

The rearrangement links TRBV5-6 to TRBJ2-5, with 8 bases that match TRBD2. V shed 1 base, J shed 1 base, and the junction held 6 bases outside the gene matches. CDR1 and CDR2 (germline): SGHDT, YYEEEE. This CDR3 comprises 16 residues. The CDR3: CASSLRVGTSQETQYF. The CDR3 nucleotides read TGTGCCAGCAGCTTGAGGGTAGGGACTAGCCAAGAGACCCAGTACTTC.

This clone was recorded once. CDR3 protein: CASRWDRTTTGELFF. In nucleotides, the CDR3 is TGTGCCAGCCGCTGGGACAGGACTACTACCGGGGAGCTGTTTTTT. The chain links TRBV2 to TRBJ2-2, with TRBD1 matching over 8 bases. This CDR3 is 15 amino acids long. After removal of 8 bases from V and 5 bases from J, the junction contained 10 bases not matched to a gene. The V gene's germline CDR1 is SNHLY and CDR2 FYNNEI.

This clone was observed once. This chain links TRBV30 with TRBJ1-2; TRBD1 matches 10 bases. V trimming: 5 bases; J trimming: 6 bases; junction bases outside the gene matches: 6. Looked up from germline, CDR1 is GTSNPN and CDR2 is SVGIG (reference sequence). The CDR3 has 13 residues. CDR3: CAWADRGLDGYTF. The CDR3 DNA reads TGTGCCTGGGCAGACAGGGGGCTTGATGGCTACACCTTC.

This clone was seen only once. This chain uses TRBV14 with TRBJ2-5; 9 positions match TRBD1. V shed 4 bases and J 1 base; nucleotides not matched to a gene: 1. Germline values: CDR1 SGHDN, CDR2 FVKESK. This CDR3 has 14 amino acids. DNA for the CDR3: TGTGCCAGCAGCCCGGGACAGGGCCAAGAGACCCAGTACTTC. The encoded protein is CASSPGQGQETQYF.

This clone was seen just once. The chain couples TRBV7-6 to TRBJ2-2; D remains unclear. CDR3 size: 15 residues. Per germline, CDR1 SGHVS and CDR2 FNYEAQ. Trimming stripped 2 bases from V and 6 bases from J, with 13 bases between. CDR3 coding DNA: TGTGCCAGCAGCTTAAGCCCAAGTGGGGCCGGGGAGCTGTTTTTT. It codes for CASSLSPSGAGELFF. Full variable domain (missing parts from reference TRBV7-6 and TRBJ2-2): GAGVSQSPRYKVTKRGQDVALRCDPISGHVSLYWYRQALGQGPEFLTYFNYEAQQDKSGLPNDRFSAERPEGSISTLTIQRTEQRDSAMYRCASSLSPSGAGELFFGEGSRLTVL.

The genes are TRBV7-6 and TRBJ2-1; 13 bases agree with TRBD2. This CDR3 contains 15 residues. V shed 5 bases, J shed 6 bases, and the junction held 4 bases outside the gene matches. Germline V gives CDR1 SGHVS, CDR2 FNYEAQ. The CDR3 DNA reads as TGTGCCAGCAGCCTTGGGACTAGCGGGGCCAATGAGCAGTTCTTC. It yields the protein CASSLGTSGANEQFF.

Here the CDR3 reads CASSITANQPQHF. CDR3 sequence (DNA): TGTGCCAGTAGTATAACAGCAAATCAGCCCCAGCATTTT. The rearrangement joins TRBV19 to TRBJ1-5; D is ambiguous. The CDR3 spans 13 residues. Germline V gene sequence: CDR1 LNHDA, CDR2 SQIVND (reference sequence). Between the trimmed V and J ends, which lost 2 bases and 4 bases, there was a span of 6 bases.

Note on this clone: The same CDR3 arises from other DNA sequences in this sample as well. The CDR3: CAWSSTLSYEQYF. CDR3 DNA sequence: TGTGCCTGGAGTTCCACCCTGAGCTACGAGCAGTACTTC. The V gene is TRBV30, the J gene TRBJ2-7; no firm D call. Trimming stripped 2 bases from V and 3 bases from J, with 11 bases between. CDR1 and CDR2 from the germline V gene are GTSNPN and SVGIG (reference sequence). CDR3 size: 13 residues.

V is TRBV6-1 and J is TRBJ1-1; 10 positions match TRBD1. Unmatched junction bases numbered 16, after V lost 3 bases and J lost 3 bases. This CDR3 comprises 19 residues. The germline CDR1 and CDR2 sequences are MNHNS and SASEGT. The CDR3 coding sequence is TGTGCCAGCAGTGATTACTCGGGACAGGGGTCGCTTTCAGACACTGAAGCTTTCTTT. Translated: CASSDYSGQGSLSDTEAFF.

The J gene is TRBJ2-3, the V gene TRBV13; perhaps TRBD2 as D (5 bases). The germline V gene encodes CDR1 PRHDT and CDR2 FYEKMQ (reference sequence). V dropped 5 bases and J dropped 2 bases, with 8 bases sitting between them. CDR3 size: 13 residues. CDR3 protein: CASSTLATDTQYF. CDR3 nucleotide sequence: TGTGCCAGCAGCACGCTAGCCACAGATACGCAGTATTTT.

This clone showed up just once. The rearrangement uses TRBV7-9 and TRBJ2-5; a possible D gene is TRBD2 (6 bases). This CDR3 comprises 16 residues. With 5 bases removed from V and 5 bases from J, the gap between germline ends came to 21 bases. Germline CDR1 and CDR2: SEHNR and FQNEAQ (reference sequence). The CDR3 coding sequence is TGTGCCAGCAGCCGAGTGGAGGGGCTAAACAGGGAGACCCAGTACTTC. Its translation is CASSRVEGLNRETQYF.